The 13 T cell receptor beta chains below were found in one sample sequenced in a study of PD-1 blockade in classical Hodgkin lymphoma (TCRdb year 2020). According to the study, the label for this sample's time point signals: cycle 1 day 1 (C1D1), immediately before nivolumab initiation. Every trial patient had relapsed after autologous stem cell transplantation, and cohorts A, B and C differed in prior brentuximab vedotin exposure. Receptor libraries were prepared by the immunoSEQ multiplex PCR assay. Drawn from immuneACCESS, this table holds only the in-frame rearrangements with V and J called that TCRdb kept. Clones are partly lost; checked studies trace under half to an unresolved V gene and leave the rest unexplained. The sample data list about 97,000 clones, and roughly 83% of these were observed just once. Roughly an eighth of the sample goes to the ten largest clones. Sequencing used peripheral blood mononuclear cells (PBMCs), obtained at baseline. The receptors derive from a human donor with classical Hodgkin lymphoma.

Written as DNA, the CDR3 is TGTGCCATCAGTTGGACAGATCAAAACATTCAGTACTTC. Protein: CAISWTDQNIQYF. The chain couples TRBV10-3 to TRBJ2-4, with D possibly matching TRBD1 (6 bases). The germline V and J ends were trimmed by 5 bases and 5 bases, with 10 bases remaining between them. Germline V CDR1 and CDR2: ENHRY, SYGVKD. The CDR3 is 13 residues long.

The chain links TRBV11-2 to TRBJ2-7; no firm D call. Trimming pared 4 bases from V and 0 bases from J, leaving 7 bases between. The CDR3 runs to 13 residues. Germline V gene data show CDR1 as SGHAT and CDR2 as FQNNGV. The CDR3 sequence is CASSSSRSYEQYF. The CDR3 DNA follows: TGTGCCAGCAGCTCAAGTCGCTCCTACGAGCAGTACTTC. The whole variable domain, filled in from reference TRBV11-2 and TRBJ2-7, reads EAGVAQSPRYKIIEKRQSVAFWCNPISGHATLYWYQQILGQGPKLLIQFQNNGVVDDSQLPKDRFSAERLKGVDSTLKIQPAKLEDSAVYLCASSSSRSYEQYFGPGTRLTVT.

This clone was counted between two and nine times. The gene calls are TRBV19 and TRBJ1-5; TRBD1 matches 7 bases. CDR1 and CDR2 from the germline V gene are LNHDA and SQIVND (reference sequence). V shed 4 bases, J shed 8 bases, and the junction held 2 bases outside the gene matches. This CDR3 spans 12 amino acids. DNA of the CDR3: TGTGCCAGTAGTAACAGGGGAAAGCCCCAGCATTTT. Its translation is CASSNRGKPQHF.

This chain connects TRBV6-5 to TRBJ1-2; maybe TRBD1 (6 bases). The V gene's germline CDR1 is MNHEY and CDR2 SVGAGI. The length of the CDR3 is 11 residues. Trimming left V 6 bases short and J 4 bases short, with 6 bases between. As DNA, the CDR3 is TGTGCCAGCAGACAGGGCTATGGCTACACCTTC. Its translation: CASRQGYGYTF.

CDR3 amino acids: CAISLAGGGPYEQYF. DNA of the CDR3: TGTGCCATCAGCCTAGCGGGAGGGGGCCCCTACGAGCAGTACTTC. The rearrangement uses TRBV10-3 and TRBJ2-7; 12 positions agree with TRBD2. The CDR3 is made up of 15 amino acids. The germline V gene has CDR1 ENHRY and CDR2 SYGVKD. V shed 6 bases, J shed 2 bases, and the junction held 5 bases outside the gene matches.

This clone was counted a single time. This chain connects TRBV6-6 to TRBJ2-7; perhaps TRBD2 as D (6 bases). The length of the CDR3 is 14 residues. The germline V gene has CDR1 MNHNY and CDR2 SVGAGI (reference sequence). Trimming took 2 bases from V and 2 from J, leaving 10 bases between them. Here the CDR3 DNA reads TGTGCCAGCAGTTACGGGCGGGGAACCTACGAGCAGTACTTC. This encodes CASSYGRGTYEQYF.

This clone was seen a handful of times. V and J are TRBV7-9 and TRBJ2-5, with D perhaps given as TRBD1 or TRBD2 (5 bases each). CDR1 SEHNR and CDR2 FQNEAQ come from the germline V gene (reference sequence). The V and J ends lost 3 bases and 5 bases respectively, with 7 bases between them. This CDR3 is built from 12 residues. CDR3: CASSFGTETQYF. The CDR3 nucleotides are TGTGCCAGCAGCTTTGGGACGGAGACCCAGTACTTC.

The V and J genes are TRBV27 and TRBJ2-5, with 16 bases lining up with TRBD2. The junction had 9 bases not matched to a gene; V was cut back by 5 bases and J by 6 bases. This CDR3 spans 17 amino acids. CDR1 and CDR2 (germline): MNHEY, SMNVEV (reference sequence). The CDR3: CASSPGLAGGLRKTQYF. CDR3 DNA: TGTGCCAGCAGTCCGGGACTAGCGGGAGGGCTGCGGAAGACCCAGTACTTC.

This clone was recorded a few times. This chain joins TRBV5-1 and TRBJ1-1; D possibly corresponds to TRBD1 (5 bases). This CDR3 comprises 12 residues. The germline V gene encodes CDR1 SGHRS and CDR2 YFSETQ. V was cut by 4 bases and J by 8 bases, with 12 bases left in between. This chain's CDR3 is CASSVTGTEAFF. The CDR3 coding sequence is TGCGCCAGCAGCGTCACCGGGACGGAAGCTTTCTTT.

The V gene is TRBV4-2, the J gene TRBJ2-1; D possibly uses TRBD1 or TRBD2 (5 bases each). With 4 bases removed from V and 6 bases from J, the gap between germline ends came to 16 bases. Germline-derived CDR1 and CDR2 are LGHNA and YNFKEQ. The CDR3 has 15 residues. The CDR3 DNA reads TGTGCCAGCAGCCGGGACCCCTCAGGTTCCAATGAGCAGTTCTTC. It yields the protein CASSRDPSGSNEQFF.

The sample holds one count of this clone. The chain has TRBV6-5 and TRBJ1-1; D is ambiguous. This CDR3 has 13 residues. Germline lookup yields CDR1 MNHEY and CDR2 SVGAGI. Trimming removed 8 bases from V and 2 bases from J, with 12 bases in between. The CDR3 spells CASSPAHNTEAFF. The DNA of the CDR3 is TGTGCCAGCTCACCAGCACACAACACTGAAGCTTTCTTT.

The chain joins TRBV5-6 to TRBJ2-1; TRBD2 might be the D (5 bases). CDR3 size: 16 residues. Deletions cut 1 base from V and 1 base from J, with 12 bases between. Per the germline V gene, CDR1 is SGHDT and CDR2 is YYEEEE. Here the CDR3 DNA reads TGTGCCAGCAGCTTGTATCCGGGGATTTCCTACAATGAGCAGTTCTTC. This codes for CASSLYPGISYNEQFF.

This sequence joins TRBV5-4 and TRBJ2-7; 9 positions agree with TRBD2. Germline CDR1 SGHNT, CDR2 YYREEE (reference sequence). The V segment lost 4 bases and the J segment 4 bases; nucleotides outside the gene matches: 6. The CDR3 runs 14 residues. CDR3 bases: TGTGCCAGCAGCAATAGCGGGAGTCGATACGAGCAGTACTTC. It yields the protein CASSNSGSRYEQYF.